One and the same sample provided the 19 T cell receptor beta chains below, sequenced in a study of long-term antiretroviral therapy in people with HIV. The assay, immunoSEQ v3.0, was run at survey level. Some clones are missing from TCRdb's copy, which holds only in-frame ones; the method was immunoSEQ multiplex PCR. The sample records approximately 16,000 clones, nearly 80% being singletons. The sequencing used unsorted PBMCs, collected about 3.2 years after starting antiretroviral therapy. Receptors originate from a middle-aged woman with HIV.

The CDR3 DNA follows: TGTGCCAGCAGCCGAGGACAGGTCAATCAGCCCCAGCATTTT. Translating gives CASSRGQVNQPQHF. This chain connects TRBV7-9 to TRBJ1-5, with 7 bases aligning to TRBD1. The CDR3 is 14 amino acids. Germline V CDR1 and CDR2: SEHNR, FQNEAQ (reference sequence). V gave up 5 bases and J gave up 3 bases; unmatched junction bases: 4.

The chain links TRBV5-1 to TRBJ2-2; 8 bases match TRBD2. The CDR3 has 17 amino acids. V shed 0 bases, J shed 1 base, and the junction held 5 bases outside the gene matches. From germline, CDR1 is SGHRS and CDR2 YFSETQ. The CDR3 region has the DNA TGCGCCAGCAGCTTGGTCCTAGCGGGCCTGAACACCGGGGAGCTGTTTTTT. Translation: CASSLVLAGLNTGELFF.

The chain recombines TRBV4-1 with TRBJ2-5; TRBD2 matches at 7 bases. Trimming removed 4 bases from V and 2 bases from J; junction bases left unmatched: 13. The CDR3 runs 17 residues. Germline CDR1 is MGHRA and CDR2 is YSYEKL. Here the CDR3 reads CASSRRTNLGGQETQYF. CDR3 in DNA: TGCGCCAGCAGCCGCCGAACTAACTTGGGGGGGCAAGAGACCCAGTACTTC.

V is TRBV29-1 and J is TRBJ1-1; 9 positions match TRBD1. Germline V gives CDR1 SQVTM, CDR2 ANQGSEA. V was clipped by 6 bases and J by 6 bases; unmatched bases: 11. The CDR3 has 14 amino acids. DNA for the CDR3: TGCAGCGTCGCCTCGACAGGGGGAAGGTCTGAAGCTTTCTTT. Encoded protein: CSVASTGGRSEAFF. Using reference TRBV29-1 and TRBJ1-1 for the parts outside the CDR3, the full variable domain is SAVISQKPSRDICQRGTSLTIQCQVDSQVTMMFWYRQQPGQSLTLIATANQGSEATYESGFVIDKFPISRPNLTFSTLTVSNMSPEDSSIYLCSVASTGGRSEAFFGQGTRLTVV.

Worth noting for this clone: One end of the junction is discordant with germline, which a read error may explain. Written as DNA, the CDR3 is TGTGCCAGCAGCTATCGAGTAGCGGGGGGTGTGAATGAGCAATTCTTC. Its translation: CASSYRVAGGVNEQFF. This rearrangement joins TRBV7-8 to TRBJ2-1, with 10 positions matching TRBD2. CDR1 SGHVS and CDR2 FQNEAQ come from the germline V gene. This CDR3 has 16 amino acids.

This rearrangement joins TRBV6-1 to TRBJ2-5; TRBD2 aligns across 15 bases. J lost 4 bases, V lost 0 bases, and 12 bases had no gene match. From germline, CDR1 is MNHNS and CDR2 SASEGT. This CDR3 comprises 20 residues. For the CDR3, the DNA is TGTGCCAGCAGTGAAGCGCTTCGGACTAGCGGGGGGGTTCGGGGAGAGACCCAGTACTTC. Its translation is CASSEALRTSGGVRGETQYF.

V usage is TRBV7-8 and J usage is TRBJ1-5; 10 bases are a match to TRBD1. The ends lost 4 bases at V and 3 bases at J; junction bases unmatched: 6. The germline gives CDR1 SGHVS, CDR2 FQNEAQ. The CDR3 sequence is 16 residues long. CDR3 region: CASSSWTGGSNQPQHF. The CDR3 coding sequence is TGTGCCAGCAGCTCGTGGACAGGGGGTTCCAATCAGCCCCAGCATTTT.

CDR3 coding DNA: TGTGCCAGCAGCTTTAGCGGGGGGCCTTCCCAAGAGACCCAGTACTTC. Translating gives CASSFSGGPSQETQYF. The V and J genes are TRBV7-2 and TRBJ2-5, with 10 bases fitting TRBD2. Unmatched junction bases numbered 5, after V lost 3 bases and J lost 1 base. Germline V gene sequence: CDR1 SGHTA, CDR2 FQGNSA. The CDR3 spans 16 residues.

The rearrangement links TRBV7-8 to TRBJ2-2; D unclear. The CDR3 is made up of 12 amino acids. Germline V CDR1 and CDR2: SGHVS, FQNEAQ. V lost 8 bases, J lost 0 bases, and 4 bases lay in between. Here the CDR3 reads CASRTNTGELFF. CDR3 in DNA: TGTGCCAGCCGTACGAACACCGGGGAGCTGTTTTTT. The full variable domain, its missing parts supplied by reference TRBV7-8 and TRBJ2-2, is GAGVSQSPRYKVAKRGQDVALRCDPISGHVSLFWYQQALGQGPEFLTYFQNEAQLDKSGLPSDRFFAERPEGSVSTLKIQRTQQEDSAVYLCASRTNTGELFFGEGSRLTVL.

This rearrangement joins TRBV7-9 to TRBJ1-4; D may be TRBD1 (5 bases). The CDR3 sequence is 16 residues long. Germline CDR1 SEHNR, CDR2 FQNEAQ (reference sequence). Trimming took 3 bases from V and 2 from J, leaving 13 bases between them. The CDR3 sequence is CASSFPRGITNEKLFF. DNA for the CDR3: TGTGCCAGCAGCTTCCCCCGGGGGATCACTAATGAAAAACTGTTTTTT.

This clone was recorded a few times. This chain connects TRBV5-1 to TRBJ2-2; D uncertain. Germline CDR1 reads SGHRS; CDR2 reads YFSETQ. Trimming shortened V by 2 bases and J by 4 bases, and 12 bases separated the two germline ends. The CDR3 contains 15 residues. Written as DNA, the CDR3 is TGCGCCAGCAGCTTTGAAAGGCCTCCCACCGGGGAGCTGTTTTTT. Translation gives CASSFERPPTGELFF.

CDR3 region: CASTLEEAVNTIYF. The DNA for the CDR3 is TGTGCCAGCACCCTAGAGGAGGCAGTGAACACCATATATTTT. The V call is TRBV6-1, the J call TRBJ1-3; D remains unclear. V lost 7 bases to trimming and J lost 7 bases, with 17 bases between them. This CDR3 is built from 14 residues. CDR1 and CDR2 (germline): MNHNS, SASEGT.

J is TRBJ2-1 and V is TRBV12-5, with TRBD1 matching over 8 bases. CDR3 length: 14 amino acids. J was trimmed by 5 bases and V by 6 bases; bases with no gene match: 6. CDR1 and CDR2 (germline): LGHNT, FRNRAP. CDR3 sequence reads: CASGEQGGHNEQFF. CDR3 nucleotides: TGTGCTAGTGGGGAACAGGGGGGTCACAATGAGCAGTTCTTC.

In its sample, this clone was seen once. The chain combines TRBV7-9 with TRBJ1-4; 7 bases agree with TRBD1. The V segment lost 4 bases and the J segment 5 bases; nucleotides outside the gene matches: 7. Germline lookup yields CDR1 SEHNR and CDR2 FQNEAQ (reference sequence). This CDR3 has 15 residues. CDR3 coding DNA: TGTGCCAGCAGCTCGGGGACAGCGGAAAATGAAAAACTGTTTTTT. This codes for CASSSGTAENEKLFF.

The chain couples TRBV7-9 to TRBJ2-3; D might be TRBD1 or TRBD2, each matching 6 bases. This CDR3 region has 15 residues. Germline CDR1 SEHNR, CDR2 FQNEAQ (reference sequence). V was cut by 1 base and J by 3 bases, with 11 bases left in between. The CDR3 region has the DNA TGTGCCAGCAGCTTAGTGGGGGGCCGAACAGATACGCAGTATTTT. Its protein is CASSLVGGRTDTQYF.

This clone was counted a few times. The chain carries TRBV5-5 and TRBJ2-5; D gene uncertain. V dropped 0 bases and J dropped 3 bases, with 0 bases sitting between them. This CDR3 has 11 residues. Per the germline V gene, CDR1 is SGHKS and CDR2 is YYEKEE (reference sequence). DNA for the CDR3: TGTGCCAGCAGCTTGGAAGAGACCCAGTACTTC. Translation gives CASSLEETQYF.

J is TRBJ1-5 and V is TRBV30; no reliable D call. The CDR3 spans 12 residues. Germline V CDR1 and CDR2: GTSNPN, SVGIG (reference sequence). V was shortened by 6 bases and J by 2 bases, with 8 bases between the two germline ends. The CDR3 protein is CACTYGNQPQHF. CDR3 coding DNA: TGTGCCTGTACTTACGGCAATCAGCCCCAGCATTTT.

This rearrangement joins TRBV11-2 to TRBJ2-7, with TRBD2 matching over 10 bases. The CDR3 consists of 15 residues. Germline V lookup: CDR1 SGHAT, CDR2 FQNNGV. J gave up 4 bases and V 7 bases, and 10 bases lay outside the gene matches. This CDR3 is CASTPGSGGAYEQYF. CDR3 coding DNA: TGTGCCAGCACCCCGGGAAGCGGGGGGGCGTACGAGCAGTACTTC.

Here the CDR3 DNA reads TGTGCCAGCAGCTTATTATCAGGGGGCGCGGATGGCTACACCTTC. Residues: CASSLLSGGADGYTF. The V call is TRBV7-9, the J call TRBJ1-2; 8 nucleotides line up with TRBD1. Trimming cost V 2 bases and J 6 bases; bases outside gene matches: 8. The germline V gene encodes CDR1 SEHNR and CDR2 FQNEAQ (reference sequence). This CDR3 is 15 amino acids long.